One sample yielded the 20 T cell receptor beta chains listed below, sequenced in a study of control samples from healthy donors and cancer patients. Generated by immunoSEQ multiplex PCR, the TCRdb table keeps only in-frame clones and is missing some. The data contain around 250,000 clones, over 70% of them singletons. Sequencing was performed on PBMCs. These receptors originate from a woman aged 55-70 years with lung cancer.

The chain is built from TRBV4-2 and TRBJ1-6, with unresolved D. This CDR3 has 15 residues. Germline CDR1 reads LGHNA; CDR2 reads YNFKEQ. Trimming removed 0 bases from V and 7 bases from J, with 10 bases in between. CDR3 coding DNA: TGTGCCAGCAGCCAAGAGCGGCAGCGCAATTCACCCCTCCACTTT. Protein product: CASSQERQRNSPLHF.

The rearrangement joins TRBV6-6 to TRBJ2-3, with 9 bases lining up with TRBD2. CDR3 length: 16 amino acids. V shed 2 bases and J 2 bases; nucleotides not matched to a gene: 5. Germline loops: CDR1 MNHNY, CDR2 SVGAGI (reference sequence). The CDR3 DNA follows: TGTGCCAGCAGTTACGGCGGGAGGGCCGACACAGATACGCAGTATTTT. Protein product: CASSYGGRADTDTQYF.

For this clone: This specimen includes other DNA sequences encoding the same CDR3. The rearrangement joins TRBV3-1 (or the pseudogene TRBV3-2) to TRBJ1-2; 8 nucleotides agree with TRBD1. The CDR3 runs to 14 residues. V lost 1 base to trimming and J lost 8 bases; unmatched junction nucleotides: 6. Germline V gene lookup returns CDR1 LGHDT and CDR2 YNNKEL (reference sequence). The CDR3, as DNA: TGTGCCAGCAGCCAAGGGCAGGGGGCAAACGGCTACACCTTC. Amino acids: CASSQGQGANGYTF.

CDR3 DNA sequence: TGTGCCAGCAGCCCTCCGGGACAGGCCTACGAGCAGTACTTC. Translation: CASSPPGQAYEQYF. This chain uses TRBV4-2 with TRBJ2-7, with 8 bases fitting TRBD1. The J segment lost 2 bases and the V segment lost 4 bases, leaving 4 bases of the junction unmatched. The germline CDR1 and CDR2 sequences are LGHNA and YNFKEQ. The CDR3 consists of 14 residues.

This sequence joins TRBV19 and TRBJ2-5; 10 bases are shared with TRBD1. The CDR3 is 15 residues long. The germline V gene encodes CDR1 LNHDA and CDR2 SQIVND (reference sequence). V shed 5 bases, J shed 3 bases, and the junction held 6 bases outside the gene matches. The CDR3: CASSPRQGAKETQYF. The CDR3 bases are TGTGCCAGTAGTCCCCGACAGGGGGCAAAAGAGACCCAGTACTTC.

J is TRBJ1-1 and V is TRBV2; D gene unclear. The CDR3 is 16 amino acids. Germline lookup yields CDR1 SNHLY and CDR2 FYNNEI. V was pared by 6 bases and J by 2 bases, with 19 bases between. The CDR3: CASRVNRAVGNTEAFF. The DNA for the CDR3 is TGTGCCAGCAGGGTGAATAGGGCAGTGGGAAACACTGAAGCTTTCTTT. Variable domain in full (rest from reference TRBV2 and TRBJ1-1): EPEVTQTPSHQVTQMGQEVILRCVPISNHLYFYWYRQILGQKVEFLVSFYNNEISEKSEIFDDQFSVERPDGSNFTLKIRSTKLEDSAMYFCASRVNRAVGNTEAFFGQGTRLTVV.

The chain has TRBV28 and TRBJ2-7; 8 bases match TRBD1. Germline CDR1 reads MDHEN; CDR2 reads SYDVKM. V shed 6 bases and J 7 bases; nucleotides not matched to a gene: 11. The CDR3 loop spans 14 amino acids. CDR3 region: CASRSLGQGTEQYF. Written as DNA, the CDR3 is TGTGCCAGCAGGTCCCTCGGACAGGGCACGGAGCAGTACTTC.

The chain links TRBV28 to TRBJ1-2, with D possibly TRBD1 on 5 matching bases. Germline V lookup: CDR1 MDHEN, CDR2 SYDVKM. The CDR3 is 9 amino acids. V gave up 8 bases and J gave up 7 bases, with 5 bases separating them. In DNA, the CDR3 is TGTGCCAGCGGGGCTGGCTACACCTTC. Translation gives CASGAGYTF.

This sequence joins TRBV9 and TRBJ1-2; the D is unclear. The V end was cut by 0 bases, the J end by 8 bases, with 11 bases between. The CDR3 extends over 13 amino acids. Germline assignment: CDR1 SGDLS and CDR2 YYNGEE. The CDR3 loop reads CASSVDAGYGYTF. The DNA for the CDR3 is TGTGCCAGCAGCGTAGATGCGGGGTACGGCTACACCTTC.

CDR3: CASSPGQSYGYTF. In DNA, the CDR3 is TGTGCCAGCAGCCCGGGACAGTCCTATGGCTACACCTTC. V gene TRBV6-2 or TRBV6-3 combines with J gene TRBJ1-2; 7 nucleotides agree with TRBD1. The CDR3 totals 13 residues. Trimming removed 6 bases from V and 4 bases from J; junction bases left unmatched: 5. The V gene's germline CDR1 is MNHEY and CDR2 SVGEGT.

The chain is built from TRBV3-1 (or the pseudogene TRBV3-2) and TRBJ1-2; tentative D call: TRBD1 (6 bases). The CDR3 is 14 residues long. Germline CDR1 is LGHDT and CDR2 is YNNKEL (reference sequence). V shed 2 bases and J shed 2 bases, with 9 bases lying between them. Here the CDR3 reads CASSQQGGNYGYTF. CDR3 in DNA: TGTGCCAGCAGCCAACAAGGGGGAAACTATGGCTACACCTTC.

CDR3 residues: CAGGRGGTAEAFF. CDR3 DNA: TGTGCCGGTGGGAGGGGAGGGACGGCTGAAGCTTTCTTT. The chain carries TRBV6-5 and TRBJ1-1, with TRBD1 as a possible D gene (5 bases). CDR1 is MNHEY and CDR2 is SVGAGI in the germline V gene. The CDR3 runs 13 residues. V shed 11 bases and J shed 6 bases, with 19 bases lying between them.

Concerning this clone: Germline is not matched at one junction end, which may reflect a read error. The rearrangement uses TRBV29-1 and TRBJ2-2, with D possibly being TRBD2 (5 bases). CDR3 size: 12 residues. Germline CDR1 SQVTM, CDR2 ANQGSEA. The CDR3 nucleotides are TGCAGCGTCCTAATCGAACACCGGGGAGCTGTTTTT. It codes for CSVLIEHRGAVF.

In its sample, this clone was seen once. The CDR3 DNA reads TGTGCCAGCAGCCGCTTCTACGAGCAGTACTTC. It yields the protein CASSRFYEQYF. The V call is TRBV5-4, the J call TRBJ2-7; D gene unclear. Trimming pared 4 bases from V and 3 bases from J, leaving 5 bases between. The CDR3 has 11 amino acids. Germline V CDR1 and CDR2: SGHNT, YYREEE (reference sequence).

Remarks on this clone: Germline is not matched at one junction end, which may reflect a read error. V gene TRBV18 combines with J gene TRBJ1-2, with D unresolved. Looked up from germline, CDR1 is KGHSH and CDR2 is LQKENI. This CDR3 has 12 residues. For the CDR3, the DNA is TGTGCCAGCTCCCCACCGGGTGCGGGCTACACCTTC. This gives the protein CASSPPGAGYTF.

The chain uses TRBV2 and TRBJ2-7; no reliable D call. Germline lookup yields CDR1 SNHLY and CDR2 FYNNEI. This CDR3 contains 12 residues. V lost 8 bases to trimming and J lost 4 bases, with 12 bases between them. CDR3 amino acids: CASRGEVYEQYF. For the CDR3, the DNA is TGTGCCAGCCGTGGGGAAGTATACGAGCAGTACTTC. The full variable domain, in which reference TRBV2 and TRBJ2-7 provide the parts outside the CDR3, is EPEVTQTPSHQVTQMGQEVILRCVPISNHLYFYWYRQILGQKVEFLVSFYNNEISEKSEIFDDQFSVERPDGSNFTLKIRSTKLEDSAMYFCASRGEVYEQYFGPGTRLTVT.

The CDR3 is CASSYRDGAGTQYF. For the CDR3, the DNA is TGTGCCAGCAGCTACCGGGACGGTGCAGGGACCCAGTACTTC. This sequence joins TRBV3-1 (or the pseudogene TRBV3-2) and TRBJ2-5; TRBD1 or TRBD2 may be the D gene (5 bases each). Germline values: CDR1 LGHDT, CDR2 YNNKEL (reference sequence). This CDR3 region has 14 residues. Trimming took off 5 bases at V and 7 bases at J, with 17 bases between the two ends.

This sequence joins TRBV2 and TRBJ2-1, with a possible D match to TRBD1 (6 bases). The CDR3 extends over 15 amino acids. V was shortened by 6 bases and J by 0 bases, with 12 bases between the two germline ends. Looked up from germline, CDR1 is SNHLY and CDR2 is FYNNEI. CDR3 in DNA: TGTGCCAGCAGGACAGGTCAGAGCTCCTACAATGAGCAGTTCTTC. Its translation: CASRTGQSSYNEQFF.

Here the CDR3 DNA reads TGTGCCAGCAGCCCCCTAAGGAGATCCTACGAGCAGTACTTC. This translates into CASSPLRRSYEQYF. The chain recombines TRBV3-1 (or the pseudogene TRBV3-2) with TRBJ2-7; unclear D gene. CDR3 length: 14 residues. Germline CDR1 LGHDT, CDR2 YNNKEL (reference sequence). V lost 4 bases to trimming and J lost 1 base, with 11 bases between them.

The gene calls are TRBV21-1 and TRBJ2-5; TRBD2, as called in the table, went unchecked against the DNA. TRBV21-1 is a recognized pseudogene. The CDR3 is made up of 16 amino acids. CDR3 sequence reads: CASSNFGGGQQETQYF. The CDR3 DNA reads TGTGCCAGCAGCAATTTTGGGGGGGGACAACAAGAGACCCAGTACTTC.